A single sample is the source of the 24 T cell receptor beta chains below, sequenced in a study of OX40 agonist ivuxolimab in advanced cancers. This table comes from immunoSEQ multiplex PCR, and its TCRdb copy is limited to in-frame clones, with some not included. The repertoire holds tens of thousands of clones, with 83% as singletons. Sample: CD4+ or CD8+ T cells sorted from blood, taken in a trial of the OX40 agonist ivuxolimab. Receptors originate from an adult with an advanced solid tumor such as melanoma, head and neck, liver or kidney cancer.

The chain carries TRBV5-6 and TRBJ2-2; 9 bases map to TRBD1. The trim removed 2 bases at V and 1 base at J, leaving 3 bases unmatched. Germline V gives CDR1 SGHDT, CDR2 YYEEEE. The CDR3 covers 16 residues. The CDR3 DNA follows: TGTGCCAGCAGCTTTCTGGGACAGGGGAACACCGGGGAGCTGTTTTTT. It codes for CASSFLGQGNTGELFF. Full variable domain (outside the CDR3, taken from reference TRBV5-6 and TRBJ2-2): DAGVTQSPTHLIKTRGQQVTLRCSPKSGHDTVSWYQQALGQGPQFIFQYYEEEERQRGNFPDRFSGHQFPNYSSELNVNALLLGDSALYLCASSFLGQGNTGELFFGEGSRLTVL.

V is TRBV11-2 and J is TRBJ2-4, with a weak D call TRBD2 (5 bases). Trimming removed 1 base from V and 3 bases from J, with 16 bases in between. Germline V gives CDR1 SGHAT, CDR2 FQNNGV. This CDR3 region has 17 residues. CDR3 region: CASSLVVGGAIKNIQYF. The CDR3 DNA reads as TGTGCCAGCAGCTTAGTAGTTGGAGGAGCGATCAAAAACATTCAGTACTTC.

The chain combines TRBV7-2 with TRBJ1-2; tentative D call: TRBD1 (6 bases). With 5 bases removed from V and 0 bases from J, the gap between germline ends came to 10 bases. Germline CDR1 SGHTA, CDR2 FQGNSA. This CDR3 has 14 residues. The CDR3 nucleotides are TGTGCCAGCAGCACCCGACAGGCTAACTATGGCTACACCTTC. Translated: CASSTRQANYGYTF.

The gene calls are TRBV5-1 and TRBJ2-7; D is possibly TRBD2 (5 bases). CDR3 length: 13 residues. Germline CDR1 and CDR2: SGHRS and YFSETQ. V gave up 2 bases and J gave up 6 bases, with 12 bases separating them. The CDR3 region has the DNA TGCGCCAGCAGCTTAGGCGGGTATACCGAGCAGTACTTC. This sequence encodes CASSLGGYTEQYF.

The rearrangement links TRBV2 to TRBJ2-4, with D possibly matching TRBD2 (6 bases). There are 17 residues in the CDR3. V lost 2 bases and J 0 bases, leaving 14 bases between the germline ends. Germline V gene sequence: CDR1 SNHLY, CDR2 FYNNEI. For the CDR3, the DNA is TGTGCCAGCAGTGAACTAGCGAGTTCTTTAGCCAAAAACATTCAGTACTTC. Translating it yields CASSELASSLAKNIQYF.

The V call is TRBV5-1, the J call TRBJ2-1, with TRBD2 identical over 7 bases. Germline-derived CDR1 and CDR2 are SGHRS and YFSETQ. Trimming removed 6 bases from V and 8 bases from J; junction bases left unmatched: 11. This CDR3 is built from 14 residues. CDR3 nucleotides: TGCGCCAGCACACTTCGGACTAGGGGTGATGAGCAGTTCTTC. Protein: CASTLRTRGDEQFF.

This rearrangement joins TRBV6-5 to TRBJ1-4, with D uncertain. This CDR3 has 15 amino acids. The ends were cut back, 0 bases at V and 3 bases at J, with 8 bases in the middle. Germline V lookup: CDR1 MNHEY, CDR2 SVGAGI. The CDR3 bases are TGTGCCAGCAGTTACTCTGTGGCGGCTAATGAAAAACTGTTTTTT. Translated: CASSYSVAANEKLFF.

The chain joins TRBV7-9 to TRBJ1-2; 12 positions match TRBD1. V lost 5 bases to trimming and J lost 6 bases; unmatched junction nucleotides: 4. The CDR3 is made up of 14 amino acids. In germline, CDR1 is SEHNR, CDR2 FQNEAQ (reference sequence). DNA of the CDR3: TGTGCCAGCAGCCGGGGACAGGGGGCCCATGGCTACACCTTC. It is translated as CASSRGQGAHGYTF.

This clone came up once. The chain employs TRBV7-6 and TRBJ2-3, with 8 bases fitting TRBD2. The CDR3 is 14 amino acids. V shed 4 bases, J shed 3 bases, and the junction held 3 bases outside the gene matches. Germline assignment: CDR1 SGHVS and CDR2 FNYEAQ. The chain's CDR3 is CASSWRGVTDTQYF. The CDR3 DNA reads TGTGCCAGCAGCTGGCGGGGGGTGACAGATACGCAGTATTTT.

In this sample, this clone turned up a few times. This sequence joins TRBV2 and TRBJ1-6, with D unclear. CDR3 length: 11 amino acids. The ends were cut back, 6 bases at V and 7 bases at J, with 4 bases in the middle. CDR1 and CDR2 (germline): SNHLY, FYNNEI. The CDR3 DNA reads as TGTGCCAGCAGGGTAAATTCACCCCTCCACTTT. Amino acids: CASRVNSPLHF.

This clone was counted a single time. The chain joins TRBV6-5 to TRBJ1-6, with TRBD1 matching 11 bases. In germline, CDR1 is MNHEY, CDR2 SVGAGI. The CDR3 is 15 amino acids. The junction had 2 bases not matched to a gene; V was cut back by 2 bases and J by 8 bases. In nucleotides, the CDR3 is TGTGCCAGCAGTTACGGACAGGGGGCGGATTCACCCCTCCACTTT. Protein product: CASSYGQGADSPLHF.

The table lists this clone with a count of one. This chain connects TRBV7-2 to TRBJ1-1; D remains unclear. Germline-derived CDR1 and CDR2 are SGHTA and FQGNSA. Trimming took off 3 bases at V and 7 bases at J, with 12 bases between the two ends. The CDR3 runs 13 residues. The CDR3 DNA is TGTGCCAGCAGCTTGGAGCGACGGGGTGAAGCTTTCTTT. This encodes CASSLERRGEAFF.

The chain has TRBV6-1 and TRBJ2-1, with 10 positions matching TRBD2. V trimming: 2 bases; J trimming: 9 bases; junction bases outside the gene matches: 7. Germline CDR1 is MNHNS and CDR2 is SASEGT. The CDR3 spans 15 residues. In nucleotides, the CDR3 is TGTGCCAGCAGTGAACCGGGACTAGCGAGGGTTGAGCAGTTCTTC. Translating it yields CASSEPGLARVEQFF.

The gene calls are TRBV28 and TRBJ1-1; D remains ambiguous. The CDR3 is made up of 14 amino acids. Per germline, CDR1 MDHEN and CDR2 SYDVKM. V was trimmed by 6 bases and J by 1 base, leaving 12 bases between them. This CDR3 reads CASRTVSGNTEAFF. The CDR3 nucleotides are TGTGCCAGCAGGACCGTGAGCGGGAACACTGAAGCTTTCTTT.

The CDR3 DNA sequence: TGTGCCAGCAGCCAAGTAGGTGGATCCTATAATTCACCCCTCCACTTT. It yields the protein CASSQVGGSYNSPLHF. The J gene is TRBJ1-6, the V gene TRBV14; D remains unclear. Germline V gene sequence: CDR1 SGHDN, CDR2 FVKESK. V was shortened by 1 base and J by 1 base, with 8 bases between the two germline ends. This CDR3 has 16 amino acids.

This clone was recorded once. The chain links TRBV28 to TRBJ1-5; tentative D call: TRBD1 (6 bases). The CDR3 loop spans 17 amino acids. V lost 6 bases, J lost 0 bases, and 18 bases lay in between. Germline V gene sequence: CDR1 MDHEN, CDR2 SYDVKM. The DNA of the CDR3 is TGTGCCAGCAGCACAAGCAAGAGGGGGTATAGCAATCAGCCCCAGCATTTT. It specifies CASSTSKRGYSNQPQHF.

V is TRBV7-8 and J is TRBJ2-7, with D unclear. V gave up 5 bases and J gave up 3 bases, with 11 bases separating them. The CDR3 runs 13 residues. Germline lookup yields CDR1 SGHVS and CDR2 FQNEAQ. The CDR3 reads CASSRNEFYEQYF. The CDR3 DNA reads as TGTGCCAGCAGCAGAAATGAATTCTACGAGCAGTACTTC.

The rearrangement uses TRBV14 and TRBJ2-7, with D possibly TRBD2 on 6 matching bases. The V end was cut by 0 bases, the J end by 7 bases, with 16 bases between. The germline V gene encodes CDR1 SGHDN and CDR2 FVKESK. The CDR3 runs to 15 residues. The CDR3 nucleotides read TGTGCCAGCAGCCAAGAGGGCTGGGGGGTAGGAGAGCAGTACTTC. Residues: CASSQEGWGVGEQYF.

The rearrangement links TRBV6-1 to TRBJ1-1; D unclear. The CDR3 contains 13 residues. V was shortened by 4 bases and J by 4 bases, with 10 bases between the two germline ends. Per germline, CDR1 MNHNS and CDR2 SASEGT. The CDR3 DNA reads as TGTGCCAGCAGTGTTGAGGGTCGCACTGAAGCTTTCTTT. As protein: CASSVEGRTEAFF.

The chain has TRBV28 and TRBJ1-2; D is perhaps TRBD1 (5 bases). The CDR3 extends over 10 amino acids. Germline CDR1 and CDR2: MDHEN and SYDVKM. The germline V and J ends were trimmed by 8 bases and 7 bases, with 8 bases remaining between them. DNA for the CDR3: TGTGCCAGCGGGGGGGGTGGCTACACCTTC. Translated: CASGGGGYTF.

The rearrangement uses TRBV18 and TRBJ2-5; no clear D. This CDR3 is 14 amino acids long. Germline CDR1 KGHSH, CDR2 LQKENI. V lost 1 base, J lost 3 bases, and 9 bases lay in between. In DNA form, the CDR3 reads TGTGCCAGCTCACCACGGGTTGGTGAAGAGACCCAGTACTTC. It translates to CASSPRVGEETQYF.

The chain uses TRBV6-1 and TRBJ2-7; 7 nucleotides line up with TRBD1. CDR3 length equals 14 residues. Germline CDR1 and CDR2: MNHNS and SASEGT. The V and J ends lost 8 bases and 3 bases, in that order; junction bases with no gene match: 10. Here the CDR3 DNA reads TGTGCCAGCCGACCCCGGGACAGACTCTACGAGCAGTACTTC. Translation gives CASRPRDRLYEQYF.

The V call is TRBV28, the J call TRBJ1-5, with D possibly being TRBD1 (5 bases). Germline CDR1 is MDHEN and CDR2 is SYDVKM. The V end lost 7 bases, the J end lost 0 bases, and 7 bases lay between the germline ends. This CDR3 spans 13 amino acids. Written as DNA, the CDR3 is TGTGCCAGCACCGGGGGTAGCAATCAGCCCCAGCATTTT. It codes for CASTGGSNQPQHF.

V and J are TRBV6-1 and TRBJ2-7; 9 bases match TRBD1. The length of the CDR3 is 14 residues. In germline, CDR1 is MNHNS, CDR2 SASEGT. V was pared by 8 bases and J by 4 bases, with 9 bases of the junction left unmatched. For the CDR3, the DNA is TGTGCCAGCGAAAACACAGGGGGCAGGTACGAGCAGTACTTC. This translates into CASENTGGRYEQYF.